Below are 4 T cell receptor beta chains sequenced from a single sample in a study of cytomegalovirus exposure and HLA in healthy donors. 13 Jbeta primers and 60 Vbeta primers were used for the PCR. Measured with immunoSEQ multiplex PCR; TCRdb has only the in-frame clones, and not every one. Of fewer than 200,000 clones in the sample, about 80% were seen once. The sample consisted of PBMCs. These receptors were collected from a man aged 18 to 35 in good health and CMV-seropositive.

The chain links TRBV20-1 to TRBJ1-1, with 7 bases fitting TRBD1. The CDR3 runs to 11 residues. Per the germline V gene, CDR1 is DFQATT and CDR2 is SNEGSKA (reference sequence). V trimming: 6 bases; J trimming: 6 bases; junction bases outside the gene matches: 4. CDR3 amino acids: CSADREPEAFF. The CDR3 nucleotides read TGCAGTGCCGACAGGGAACCTGAAGCTTTCTTT.

The rearrangement links TRBV9 to TRBJ1-2, with D tentatively TRBD1 (6 bases). The germline V gene encodes CDR1 SGDLS and CDR2 YYNGEE. Trimming cost V 0 bases and J 8 bases, with 17 bases left between them. The CDR3 is 15 residues long. The CDR3 here is CASSVGEGVQGGYTF. CDR3 nucleotide sequence: TGTGCCAGCAGCGTAGGGGAAGGGGTCCAGGGGGGCTACACCTTC.

This clone showed up just a few times. V and J are TRBV7-8 and TRBJ2-7; D is unresolved. Trimming cost V 4 bases and J 2 bases, with 15 bases left between them. The germline gives CDR1 SGHVS, CDR2 FQNEAQ. The CDR3 totals 15 residues. The chain's CDR3 is CASSYDLRTTYEQYF. Here the CDR3 DNA reads TGTGCCAGCAGCTACGACCTCCGTACTACCTACGAGCAGTACTTC.

The rearrangement joins TRBV30 to TRBJ1-2, with a possible D match to TRBD1 (5 bases). V lost 0 bases and J 11 bases, leaving 13 bases between the germline ends. Germline-derived CDR1 and CDR2 are GTSNPN and SVGIG (reference sequence). This CDR3 contains 12 residues. The CDR3: CAWSVGGKRYTF. The CDR3 DNA reads TGTGCCTGGAGTGTGGGGGGAAAAAGGTACACCTTC.